This T cell receptor beta chain is drawn from a study of cytomegalovirus exposure and HLA in healthy donors (dated by TCRdb to about 2017). Study-level background: According to an earlier analysis of several hundred of the donors, about 179 million T cells yielded approximately 120 million unique TCR beta sequences and around 280 Gb of sequence data. An early release covering 550 to 700 HLA-typed donors comprised approximately 290 gigabases of sequencing data and roughly 85 million unique TCR sequences. Alongside the repertoire data, information on donor age, sex, ethnicity and CMV serostatus was compiled. A separate validation cohort of approximately 130 different subjects was used in addition to the roughly 700-subject first cohort. To predict cytomegalovirus infection status, the study brought together high-throughput TCR immunosequencing, statistical association of individual TCRs with disease status, and machine learning. In a later genetic analysis, genome-wide SNP genotypes for about 55% of the roughly 670 donors were used, and that subset was treated as a discovery cohort. Typing coverage varied by locus: roughly 620-640 donors for A, B, C, DRB1 and DQB1; roughly 500 for DQA1; over 600 for DPA1; 400 to 480 for DPB1. Among 300 to 450 genotyped donors of the cohort, an average of roughly 240,000 unique TCR beta nucleotide sequences were sequenced per donor, about a sixth of them non-productive. Of the roughly 400 genotyped donors, 81% were placed in the genetic ancestry cluster associated with self-reported Caucasian donors. Every repertoire in the discovery cohort had been generated on one and the same sequencing platform. Rather than drawing on any new phenotypic data, the later analysis identified candidate immune exposures from TCR beta sequences and the way those sequences occurred across donors. HLA typing included class I and class II loci at four-digit resolution. A later analysis re-examined previously published TCR beta repertoires from several hundred donors and added high-resolution HLA genotyping to investigate patterns of TCR occurrence. To decide whether each TCR beta V gene segment behaved as functional or pseudogenic, an earlier analysis of some 600 of the donors relied on high-throughput TCR beta sequencing. The T cell repertoires of some 700 subjects were profiled by immunosequencing and related to cytomegalovirus serostatus. Several DR-DQ haplotypes were treated as single units for association and clustering because of strong linkage in the cohort. The study aimed to test whether signatures of past pathogen exposure could be identified by cataloging public T cell receptors. Points the paper makes about the study in general: In a later analysis, around 15,000 TCR beta sequences were associated with specific HLA alleles at a false discovery rate of 0.05. The presence/absence analyses assumed that sequencing depth was roughly uniform across donors, and that assumption may not be true. A later analysis found that most CMV-associated TCR beta chains appeared HLA-restricted, with HLA associations seemingly driven largely by CMV exposure. Most TCR sequences were seen in very few donors, while some public TCRs were found in many individuals. A later analysis found that TCR association rates varied across HLA loci, with DRB1 alleles showing the most associated TCRs and HLA-C alleles the fewest. Immune exposure information for the cohort was limited to CMV serostatus. Assigning TCR associations to individual alleles was difficult when HLA alleles, especially DR and DQ, strongly co-occurred. Linkage disequilibrium might explain the correlated functional status among segregating V segments, but an unknown experimental factor could not be excluded. The 87-base-pair reads could not distinguish some IMGT-functional V segments, including TRBV6-2 and TRBV6-3, so those segments were excluded. Broadly in line with IMGT annotations, most TCR beta V segments showed up in productive rearrangements about 87% or about 30% of the time in an earlier analysis of under 700 of the donors. In a later genetic analysis, fewer N-insertions in productive TCRs were reported among donors in an Asian-associated ancestry cluster than the roughly 700-donor mean. The study listed 170 or so TCR beta chains as associated with cytomegalovirus. A cluster of highly shared sequence variants was judged likely to represent a technical artifact of the sequencing pipeline. In a later analysis, HLA-associated TCR beta chains were found to be more clonally expanded and to have lower generation probabilities than equally common non-associated chains. A few of the identified cytomegalovirus-associated TCR beta chains were confirmed in vitro to be specific for cytomegalovirus antigens. A further reported finding was that TCR beta sequences accurately predicted the HLA-A and HLA-B alleles for most subjects in the first cohort. A later analysis reported that several top co-occurrence clusters appeared linked to parvovirus B19, influenza, CMV and Epstein-Barr virus. In both the original and validation cohorts, the classifier was reported to diagnose cytomegalovirus status with high specificity and sensitivity. The earlier analysis of approximately 540 of the donors excluded roughly 17 rarely observed V segments, including chromosome 9 orphons, because counts were too low. An association between a missense DCLRE1C variant and V-gene and J-gene trimming of TCR beta chains was found in a later genetic analysis and replicated in an independent cohort. The authors suggested that the approach could potentially be generalized to other disease states and immunological phenotypes. Because HLA typing was missing for some donors at each locus, association tests included only the typed subset. Only TCR beta chains were sequenced in this cohort, and the absence of alpha or paired-chain data limited detectable features.

Comment on this clone: Its cognate antigen has yet to be identified.

The library was made by the immunoSEQ multiplex PCR assay. The multiplex PCR relied on a mix of 60 forward primers for TCR Vbeta segments and 13 reverse primers for TCR Jbeta segments. The CDR3 region of rearranged TCR beta genes was amplified from genomic DNA by a multiplex PCR assay. Amplified TCR beta libraries were sequenced as 87-base-pair reads on the Illumina HiSeq System. In the original analysis: A later analysis tallied roughly 80 million unique TCR beta chains across the 600 to 700 repertoires, and approximately 12 million of those chains were shared by two or more donors. Raw reads were error-corrected and collapsed into unique sequences with a nearest-neighbor algorithm that merged closely related sequences to remove PCR and sequencing errors. V, D and J gene segments were assigned by aligning CDR3 sequences to IMGT reference sequences. Each retained sequence needed at least a six-nucleotide match to both a V gene segment and a J gene segment. A rearrangement counted as productive if the CDR3 had no stop codons and remained in frame with V and J, and every other rearrangement counted as non-productive. CDR3 was defined by IMGT convention, running from the second conserved V-encoded cysteine to the conserved J-encoded phenylalanine. Sequences without an unambiguous match to a single V gene segment were excluded from the earlier analysis of a few hundred of the donors. In an earlier analysis of almost 600 of the donors, a V segment was called functional when productive rearrangements were above 56.7%, and segregating when the standard deviation between donors exceeded 5%. A statistical classification framework was built to diagnose cytomegalovirus status from the catalog of TCR beta chain sequences. A later analysis assigned V and J genes by comparing TCR nucleotide sequences with IMGT/GENE-DB human TR gene sequences. The TCRdist pipeline was used in a later analysis to assign CDR3 sequences and most-parsimonious VDJ recombination scenarios. In a later analysis, each TCR beta chain was defined by its CDR3 amino acid sequence together with its V-gene family, and reads lacking a unique V-gene family were excluded. A later analysis removed 550 to 650 highly shared, low-generation-probability nucleotide sequences to deal with suspected cross-contamination and a sequencing artifact. For each public chain, a later analysis derived a clonal expansion index from normalized ranks of inferred template counts within each repertoire. In a later analysis, generation probabilities were computed using a VDJ recombination model fitted to out-of-frame rearrangements, and the results were checked against IGoR. A later analysis scored TCR-TCR, TCR-HLA and TCR-CMV co-occurrence with hypergeometric tests, applying a repertoire-size bias correction to TCR pairs. In a later analysis, false discovery rates were estimated by permuting HLA or CMV assignments 20 times. A later analysis grouped co-occurring TCRs with DBSCAN, adding TCRdist sequence similarity when clustering within HLA-allele-positive subsets. Co-occurrence clustering excluded repertoires with fewer than 30,000 or more than 120,000 public chains, plus five with anomalous nucleotide sharing. Held by TCRdb, this immuneACCESS table contains in-frame sequences only and omits some clones. Under half of the omission traces to an unresolved V gene where checked; the cause of the rest is unknown. That table supplies the V and J calls and clone size; D and trimming were determined from the DNA. This sample's table has entries for some 34,000 clones. Under 4.5% of the sample lies in the top ten.

V has 0 bases trimmed and J has 1 base trimmed; junction bases matching no gene number 7. CDR1 is given as LGHNA and CDR2 as YNFKEQ, both from the germline V gene. Including cysteine and phenylalanine, the CDR3 has 18 amino acids. Kept here is only the CDR3 DNA, which spans 54 bases and is read in frame from base 1. The cohort consisted of 600 or so healthy bone marrow donors. All cohort members were sampled while nominally healthy, although unrecorded immune exposures were likely present. The donor tested CMV seronegative and was one of the 352 seronegative cohort members. Every donor gave a peripheral blood sample, and the peripheral blood mononuclear cells from that sample were used for TCR beta sequencing. The Qiagen DNeasy Blood Extraction Kit was used to extract genomic DNA from the blood cell samples.

The specimen sequenced was PBMCs. This sequence was found in a man aged 35-49 years in good health and CMV-seronegative. The receptor chain draws on TRBV4-2 and TRBJ2-3, and 10 bases in between align with TRBD2. CDR3 sequence: CASSQDLPSGGRTDTQYF. The DNA reads as follows: TGTGCCAGCAGCCAAGATCTACCTAGCGGGGGACGCACAGATACGCAGTATTTT.